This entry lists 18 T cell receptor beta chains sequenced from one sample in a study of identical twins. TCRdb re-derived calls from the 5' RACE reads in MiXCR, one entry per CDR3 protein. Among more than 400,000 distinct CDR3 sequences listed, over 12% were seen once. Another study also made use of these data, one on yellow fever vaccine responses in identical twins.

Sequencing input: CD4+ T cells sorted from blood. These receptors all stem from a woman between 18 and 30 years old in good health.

This CDR3 is CASNFGESGYTF. The CDR3 DNA sequence: TGTGCCAGCAACTTCGGGGAGTCTGGCTACACCTTC. The chain has TRBV7-9 and TRBJ1-2; no definite D call. CDR1 and CDR2 (germline): SEHNR, FQNEAQ (reference sequence). This CDR3 has 12 residues. Deletions cut 7 bases from V and 7 bases from J, with 13 bases between.

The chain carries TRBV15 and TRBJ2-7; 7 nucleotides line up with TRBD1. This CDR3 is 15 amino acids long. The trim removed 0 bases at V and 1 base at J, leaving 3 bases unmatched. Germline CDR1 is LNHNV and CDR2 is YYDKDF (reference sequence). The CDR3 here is CATSREDRRSYEQYF. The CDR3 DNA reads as TGTGCCACCAGCAGAGAGGACAGGAGGTCCTACGAGCAGTACTTC.

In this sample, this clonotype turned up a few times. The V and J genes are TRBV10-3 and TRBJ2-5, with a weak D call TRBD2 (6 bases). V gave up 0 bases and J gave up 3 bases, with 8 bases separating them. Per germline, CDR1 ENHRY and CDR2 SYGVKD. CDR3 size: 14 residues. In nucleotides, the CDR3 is TGTGCCATCAGTGAGTCGGAGGGGAAAGAGACCCAGTACTTC. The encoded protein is CAISESEGKETQYF.

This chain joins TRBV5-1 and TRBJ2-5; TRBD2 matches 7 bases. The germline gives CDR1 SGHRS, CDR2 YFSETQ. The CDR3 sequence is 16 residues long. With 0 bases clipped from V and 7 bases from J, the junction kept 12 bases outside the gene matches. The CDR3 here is CASSLVGAGPSGTQYF. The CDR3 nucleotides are TGCGCCAGCAGCTTGGTGGGAGCGGGGCCCTCCGGGACCCAGTACTTC.

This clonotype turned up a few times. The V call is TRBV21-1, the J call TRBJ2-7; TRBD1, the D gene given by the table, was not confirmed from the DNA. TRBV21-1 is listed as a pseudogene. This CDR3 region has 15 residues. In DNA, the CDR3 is TGTGCCAGCATCACCGGGACAGGGGGCTATTACGAGCAGTACTTC. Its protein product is CASITGTGGYYEQYF.

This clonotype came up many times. CDR3 amino acids: CASSFGRNQPQHF. The CDR3 DNA reads TGTGCCAGCAGTTTCGGGAGGAATCAGCCCCAGCATTTT. This chain uses TRBV12-3 or TRBV12-4 with TRBJ1-5; D is uncertain. There are 13 residues in the CDR3. Trimming left V 3 bases short and J 4 bases short, with 7 bases between.

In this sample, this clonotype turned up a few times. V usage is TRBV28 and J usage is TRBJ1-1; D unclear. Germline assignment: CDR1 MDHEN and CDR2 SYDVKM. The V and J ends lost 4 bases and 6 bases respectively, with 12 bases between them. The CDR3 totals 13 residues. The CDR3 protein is CASSSVGWAEAFF. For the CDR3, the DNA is TGTGCCAGCAGTTCAGTTGGGTGGGCTGAAGCTTTCTTT.

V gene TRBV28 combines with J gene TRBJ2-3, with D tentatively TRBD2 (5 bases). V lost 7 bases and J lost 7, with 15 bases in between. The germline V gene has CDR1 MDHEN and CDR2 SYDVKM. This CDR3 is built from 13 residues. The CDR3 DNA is TGTGCCAGCACCCCTGGGAGTTTGTATACGCAGTATTTT. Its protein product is CASTPGSLYTQYF.

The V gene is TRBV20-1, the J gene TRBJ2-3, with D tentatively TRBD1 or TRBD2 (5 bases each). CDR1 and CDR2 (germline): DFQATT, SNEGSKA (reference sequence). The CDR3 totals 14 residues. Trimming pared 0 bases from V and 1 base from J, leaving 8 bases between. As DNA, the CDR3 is TGCAGTGCTAGAGAGAGGGGCCGCACAGATACGCAGTATTTT. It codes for CSARERGRTDTQYF.

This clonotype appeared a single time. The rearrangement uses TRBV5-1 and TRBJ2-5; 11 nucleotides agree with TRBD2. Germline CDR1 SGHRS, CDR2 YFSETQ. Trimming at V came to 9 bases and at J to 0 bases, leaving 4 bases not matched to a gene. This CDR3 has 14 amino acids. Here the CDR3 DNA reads TGCGCCACCAAGACTAGCGGGGACCAAGAGACCCAGTACTTC. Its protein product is CATKTSGDQETQYF.

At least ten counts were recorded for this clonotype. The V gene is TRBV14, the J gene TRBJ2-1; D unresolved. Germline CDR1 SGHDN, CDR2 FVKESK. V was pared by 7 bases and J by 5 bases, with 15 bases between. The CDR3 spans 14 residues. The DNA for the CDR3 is TGTGCCAGCAACACCGGGCCGCAGGACAATGAGCAGTTCTTC. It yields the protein CASNTGPQDNEQFF.

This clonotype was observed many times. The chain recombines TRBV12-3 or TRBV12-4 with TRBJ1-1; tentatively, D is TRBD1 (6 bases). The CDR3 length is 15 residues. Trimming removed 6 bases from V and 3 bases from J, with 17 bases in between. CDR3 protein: CASRGTSRPYTEAFF. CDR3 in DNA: TGTGCCAGCAGGGGGACATCCCGACCTTACACTGAAGCTTTCTTT.

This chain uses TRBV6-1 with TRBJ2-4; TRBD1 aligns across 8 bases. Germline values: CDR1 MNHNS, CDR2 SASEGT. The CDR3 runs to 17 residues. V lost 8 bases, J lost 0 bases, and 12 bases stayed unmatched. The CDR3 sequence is CASHPATGVLAKNIQYF. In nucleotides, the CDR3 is TGTGCCAGCCATCCAGCGACAGGGGTGCTAGCCAAAAACATTCAGTACTTC.

The CDR3 nucleotides are TGTGCCAGCAGCTTAGACAGGGGAAGTGATGGCTACACCTTC. Translating it yields CASSLDRGSDGYTF. The chain has TRBV7-2 and TRBJ1-2, with 7 bases identical to TRBD1. V lost 1 base to trimming and J lost 6 bases; unmatched junction nucleotides: 5. Germline loops: CDR1 SGHTA, CDR2 FQGNSA. The CDR3 is 14 residues long. Full variable domain (remainder filled in from reference TRBV7-2 and TRBJ1-2): GAGVSQSPSNKVTEKGKDVELRCDPISGHTALYWYRQSLGQGLEFLIYFQGNSAPDKSGLPSDRFSAERTGGSVSTLTIQRTQQEDSAVYLCASSLDRGSDGYTFGSGTRLTVV.

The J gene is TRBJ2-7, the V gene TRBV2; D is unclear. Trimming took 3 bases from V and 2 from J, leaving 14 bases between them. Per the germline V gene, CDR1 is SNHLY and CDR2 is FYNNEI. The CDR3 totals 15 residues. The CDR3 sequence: CASSEPQFPPYEQYF. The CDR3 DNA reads TGTGCCAGCAGTGAGCCTCAATTTCCCCCCTACGAGCAGTACTTC.

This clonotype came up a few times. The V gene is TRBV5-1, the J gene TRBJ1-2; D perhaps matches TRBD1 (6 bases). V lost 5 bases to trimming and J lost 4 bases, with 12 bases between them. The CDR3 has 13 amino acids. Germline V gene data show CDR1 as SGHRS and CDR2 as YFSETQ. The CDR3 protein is CASSSEGGYGYTF. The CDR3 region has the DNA TGCGCCAGCAGTTCCGAGGGGGGCTATGGCTACACCTTC.

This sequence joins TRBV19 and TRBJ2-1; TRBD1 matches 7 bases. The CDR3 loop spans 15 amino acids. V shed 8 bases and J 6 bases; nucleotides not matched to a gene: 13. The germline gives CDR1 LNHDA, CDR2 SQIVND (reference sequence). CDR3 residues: CASAFRDRGTNEQFF. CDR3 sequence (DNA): TGTGCCAGTGCGTTCCGGGACAGAGGCACCAATGAGCAGTTCTTC.

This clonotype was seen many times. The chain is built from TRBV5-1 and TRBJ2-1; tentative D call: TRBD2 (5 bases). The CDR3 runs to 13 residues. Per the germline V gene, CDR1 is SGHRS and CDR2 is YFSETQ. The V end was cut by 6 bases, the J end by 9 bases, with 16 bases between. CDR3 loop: CASTTGPGGEQFF. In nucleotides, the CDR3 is TGCGCCAGCACCACGGGCCCTGGAGGTGAGCAGTTCTTC.